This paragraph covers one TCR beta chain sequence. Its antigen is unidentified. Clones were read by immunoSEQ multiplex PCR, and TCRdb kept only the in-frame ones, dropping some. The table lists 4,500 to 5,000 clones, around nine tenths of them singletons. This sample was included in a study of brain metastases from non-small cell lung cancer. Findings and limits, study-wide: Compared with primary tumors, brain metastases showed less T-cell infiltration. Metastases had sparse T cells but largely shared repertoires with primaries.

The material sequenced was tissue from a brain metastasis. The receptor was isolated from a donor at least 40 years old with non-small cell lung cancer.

CDR3 coding DNA: TGTGCCAGCAGCTTAGGACTTCCGGGGACCGGTTCACCCCTCCACTTT. Its protein is CASSLGLPGTGSPLHF. The chain employs TRBV11-1 and TRBJ1-6, with D maybe TRBD1 (5 bases). This CDR3 region has 16 residues. The germline V gene encodes CDR1 SGHAT and CDR2 FQDESV (reference sequence). V lost 1 base, J lost 9 bases, and 16 bases lay in between.